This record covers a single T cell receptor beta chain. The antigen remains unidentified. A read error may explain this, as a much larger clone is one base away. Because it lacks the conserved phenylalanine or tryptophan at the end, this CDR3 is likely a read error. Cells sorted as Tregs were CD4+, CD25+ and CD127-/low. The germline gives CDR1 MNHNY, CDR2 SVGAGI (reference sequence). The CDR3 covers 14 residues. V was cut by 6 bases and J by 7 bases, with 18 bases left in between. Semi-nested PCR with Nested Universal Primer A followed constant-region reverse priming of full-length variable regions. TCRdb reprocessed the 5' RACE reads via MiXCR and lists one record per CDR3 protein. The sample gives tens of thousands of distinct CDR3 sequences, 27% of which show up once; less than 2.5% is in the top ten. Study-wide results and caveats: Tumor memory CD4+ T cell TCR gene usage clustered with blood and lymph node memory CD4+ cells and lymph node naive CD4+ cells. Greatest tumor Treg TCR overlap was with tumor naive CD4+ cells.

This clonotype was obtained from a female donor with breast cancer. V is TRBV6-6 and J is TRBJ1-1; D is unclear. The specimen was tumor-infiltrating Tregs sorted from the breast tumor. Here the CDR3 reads CASSPRAADGEAFS. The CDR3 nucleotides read TGTGCCAGCAGCCCGAGGGCGGCCGACGGTGAAGCTTTCTCT.